This T cell receptor (beta chain) was sequenced during a study of blood T cell repertoires in COVID-19. Turning to the study itself: The analysed material was cDNA or gDNA that came from T cells, B-cell-depleted T cells, or PBMCs.

The V end lost 5 bases, the J end lost 1 base, and 12 bases lay between the germline ends. Germline loops: CDR1 MNHEY, CDR2 SMNVEV (reference sequence). The CDR3 is 15 amino acids. Clones were read by immunoSEQ multiplex PCR, and TCRdb kept only the in-frame ones, dropping some. Among around 180,000 clones listed, 75% to 90% were seen once. V and J are TRBV27 and TRBJ1-5; D unresolved. The sequence derives from a man between 60 and 75 years old with acute or convalescent COVID-19. Specimen: peripheral blood. The CDR3 region is CASSPAGRSNQPQHF. The DNA of the CDR3 is TGTGCCAGCAGTCCTGCAGGTCGGAGCAATCAGCCCCAGCATTTT.